This T cell receptor (beta chain) was obtained from a study of blood T cell repertoires in COVID-19. Overall study context: T cells, B-cell-depleted T cells, or PBMCs provided the cDNA or gDNA that served as material.

In its sample, this clone was seen a few times. Assignment of participants to cohorts was predicated upon participant-reported clinical history. Clones were read by immunoSEQ multiplex PCR, and TCRdb kept only the in-frame ones, dropping some. The sample lists some 340,000 clones, around four fifths seen once, with approximately 5% in the top ten. The material sequenced was PBMCs or T cells enriched from blood (not recorded which). The clonotype was recovered from a woman in her forties or fifties who had recovered from COVID-19.

This CDR3 reads CASSVDRGITNEKLFF. CDR3 nucleotides: TGTGCCAGCAGTGTGGACAGGGGGATAACTAATGAAAAACTGTTTTTT. V is TRBV2 and J is TRBJ1-4, with TRBD1 identical over 10 bases. V dropped 4 bases and J dropped 1; count of bases not matched to a gene: 3. CDR3 size: 16 residues. Germline V gene lookup returns CDR1 SNHLY and CDR2 FYNNEI.